The clone carrying this T cell receptor beta chain appeared a single time. Its antigen is currently unknown. Its ends do not fully match the called genes, so a read error is possible. Sample time point: newly diagnosed GD, antithyroid drugs for less than 3 months. Researchers made the TCR library from RNA that was extracted from PBMCs. Germline V gene lookup returns CDR1 SGHRS and CDR2 YFSETQ. This CDR3 is built from 14 residues. For TCR beta, libraries came from iRepertoire HTBI primers and Arm-PCR of CDR3 regions. TCRdb fed the multiplex PCR reads into MiXCR, producing one record per CDR3 protein. The sample has roughly 610,000 distinct CDR3 sequences, roughly 15% seen once. These data originate in a study of regulatory T cells in long-lasting Graves disease. Study observations and caveats: The number of shared public clonotypes was higher in persistent patients (approximately 2,500) than new patients (966).

The sample was also linked to a second study, of T cells in Graves' hyperthyroidism and ophthalmopathy.

The chain is built from TRBV5-1 and TRBJ1-1; D may be TRBD1 (5 bases). The clonotype was recovered from a woman between 25 and 40 years old with Graves disease. This material consisted of peripheral blood mononuclear cells (PBMCs), taken at new diagnosis, from a patient treated with antithyroid drugs. The CDR3 DNA sequence: TGCGCCAGCACCTTAGCGGGGGTCAACACTGAAGCTTCCTTT. Translating it yields CASTLAGVNTEASF.